This TCR beta chain stems from a study of identifying expanded T cells in peripheral blood. The study, taken as a whole, reports: Technical replicates showed roughly 1.2 changed clones; two weeks about 16; four weeks 19. Approximately 2-week clone count variance significantly increased as total template count grew.

Deletions cut 0 bases from V and 5 bases from J, with 13 bases between. This CDR3 spans 15 amino acids. Germline V gives CDR1 SGHDN, CDR2 FVKESK. As concerns this clone: What it recognizes is unknown.

Data came from immunoSEQ multiplex PCR; TCRdb stores just in-frame clones and leaves some out. The data show some 80,000 clones, approximately 90% seen once. During the collection period, no donor immune events like infections were recorded. This TCR was sampled from a person aged 18 to 69 in good health. Sequenced sample: blood. The rearrangement joins TRBV14 to TRBJ2-5, with D tentatively TRBD1 (6 bases). For the CDR3, the DNA is TGTGCCAGCAGCCAAGATCCAGGGGTCAGGGAGACCCAGTACTTC. Residues: CASSQDPGVRETQYF.